This T cell receptor beta chain was recorded in a study of regulatory T cells in long-lasting Graves disease. Time point denoted: newly diagnosed GD, antithyroid drugs for less than 3 months. The TCR library was made from RNA that had been extracted from PBMCs in TRIzol. This clonotype was recorded many times. CDR3 regions were amplified by Arm-PCR using iRepertoire HTBI primers to build TCR beta libraries. TCRdb itself ran the multiplex PCR reads through MiXCR, one entry per CDR3 protein. In the table there are about 200,000 distinct CDR3 sequences, approximately 18% of which are singletons. These data also formed part of another study, on T cells in Graves' hyperthyroidism and ophthalmopathy. Per that paper: The primer set for the first-round RT-PCR of the TCR CDR3 was HTBI.

Sequenced here: peripheral blood mononuclear cells (PBMCs), sampled at new diagnosis, from a patient treated with antithyroid drugs. The sequence was collected from a woman in her 30s with Graves disease.

This CDR3 reads CASSPTGTSNTGELFF. Written as DNA, the CDR3 is TGTGCCAGCAGCCCAACCGGGACTAGTAACACCGGGGAGCTGTTTTTT. The chain recombines TRBV7-2 with TRBJ2-2, with TRBD2 identical over 8 bases. Germline assignment: CDR1 SGHTA and CDR2 FQGNSA. This CDR3 is 16 amino acids long. J was trimmed by 2 bases and V by 5 bases; bases with no gene match: 7.